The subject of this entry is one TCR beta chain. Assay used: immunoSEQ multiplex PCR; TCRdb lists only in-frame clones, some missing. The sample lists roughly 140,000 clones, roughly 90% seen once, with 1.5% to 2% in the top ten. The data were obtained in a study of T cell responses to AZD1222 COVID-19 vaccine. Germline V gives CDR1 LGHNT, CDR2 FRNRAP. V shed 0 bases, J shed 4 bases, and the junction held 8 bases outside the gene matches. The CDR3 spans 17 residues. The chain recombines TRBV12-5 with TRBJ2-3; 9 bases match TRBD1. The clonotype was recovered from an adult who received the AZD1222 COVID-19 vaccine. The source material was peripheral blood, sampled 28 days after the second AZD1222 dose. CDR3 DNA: TGTGCTAGTGGTTTGGTACTCGGGACAGGGAGCCCAGATACGCAGTATTTT. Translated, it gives CASGLVLGTGSPDTQYF.